This T cell receptor beta chain stems from a study of T cell responses to AZD1222 COVID-19 vaccine. General study points: Spike regions recognized by vaccine-associated CD4 TCRs spanned the protein, led by 160-218 and 743-854.

The V gene end was trimmed by 2 bases and the J gene end by 4 bases; junction bases not matched to a gene: 2. The CDR3 runs 14 residues. Per germline, CDR1 KGHSH and CDR2 LQKENI. TCRdb's table, derived via immunoSEQ multiplex PCR, lists solely in-frame clones and lacks some. This sample has roughly 170,000 clones, with 87% found just once. The table lists this clone with a few counts. Its antigen remains unidentified. The sequenced sample was peripheral blood, obtained on day 0 of AZD1222 vaccination. This receptor was identified in an adult in good health. The rearrangement joins TRBV18 to TRBJ1-1, with 9 bases matching TRBD1. The CDR3 loop is CASSPETGGTEAFF. CDR3 DNA sequence: TGTGCCAGCTCACCAGAGACAGGGGGCACTGAAGCTTTCTTT.